These 30 T cell receptor beta chains originate from one sample sequenced in a study of T cell responses to AZD1222 COVID-19 vaccine. Using immunoSEQ multiplex PCR, the repertoire was profiled, and TCRdb retains in-frame clones only, with some absent. This sample has fewer than 200,000 clones, with more than 75% found just once. The specimen was peripheral blood, collected 28 days after the second AZD1222 dose. The receptors here all came from an adult who received the AZD1222 COVID-19 vaccine.

The gene calls are TRBV27 and TRBJ2-7; D is uncertain. V was trimmed by 1 base and J by 0 bases, leaving 10 bases between them. The CDR3 extends over 15 amino acids. Germline assignment: CDR1 MNHEY and CDR2 SMNVEV (reference sequence). The CDR3 reads CASSLYGISSYEQYF. CDR3 sequence (DNA): TGTGCCAGCAGTTTATATGGCATATCCTCCTACGAGCAGTACTTC.

A few counts support this clone. V gene TRBV14 combines with J gene TRBJ2-5; the D call may be TRBD1 or TRBD2 (5 bases each). V was shortened by 2 bases and J by 7 bases, with 17 bases between the two germline ends. The CDR3 is made up of 15 amino acids. From germline, CDR1 is SGHDN and CDR2 FVKESK. CDR3 DNA: TGTGCCAGCAGCCAAAATCTCGGGGCCCACGGGACCCAGTACTTC. It codes for CASSQNLGAHGTQYF.

The chain carries TRBV28 and TRBJ2-2; 7 bases line up with TRBD1. V dropped 7 bases and J dropped 2; count of bases not matched to a gene: 7. This CDR3 spans 15 amino acids. CDR1 and CDR2 (germline): MDHEN, SYDVKM. The DNA of the CDR3 is TGTGCCAGCACAGGGACAGCGATAAACACCGGGGAGCTGTTTTTT. Translated: CASTGTAINTGELFF.

This sequence joins TRBV5-5 and TRBJ2-1; D may be TRBD1 (7 bases). The ends were cut back, 4 bases at V and 3 bases at J, with 23 bases in the middle. Germline CDR1 reads SGHKS; CDR2 reads YYEKEE (reference sequence). This CDR3 region has 18 residues. The CDR3 here is CASSAGTAGGILYNEQFF. DNA for the CDR3: TGTGCCAGCAGCGCGGGGACAGCCGGGGGAATTCTCTACAATGAGCAGTTCTTC.

The CDR3 protein is CASAGLAGGEQYF. CDR3 DNA: TGTGCCAGCGCCGGACTAGCGGGGGGAGAGCAGTACTTC. The chain has TRBV7-8 and TRBJ2-7; 14 nucleotides agree with TRBD2. This CDR3 comprises 13 residues. Germline lookup yields CDR1 SGHVS and CDR2 FQNEAQ. The J segment lost 7 bases and the V segment lost 8 bases, leaving 4 bases of the junction unmatched.

The chain is built from TRBV28 and TRBJ2-5; D gene ambiguous. The CDR3 runs 12 residues. Trimming removed 2 bases from V and 5 bases from J, with 6 bases in between. CDR1 MDHEN and CDR2 SYDVKM come from the germline V gene. The CDR3 loop is CASSLMWETQYF. For the CDR3, the DNA is TGTGCCAGCAGTTTAATGTGGGAGACCCAGTACTTC.

V and J are TRBV12-5 and TRBJ2-7; the match to TRBD1 covers 7 bases. The V segment lost 6 bases and the J segment 2 bases; nucleotides outside the gene matches: 4. Germline V CDR1 and CDR2: LGHNT, FRNRAP. The CDR3 is 13 residues long. Here the CDR3 DNA reads TGTGCTAGTGGCCGACAGGGCACCTACGAGCAGTACTTC. Residues: CASGRQGTYEQYF.

This rearrangement joins TRBV28 to TRBJ1-2; weak D call: TRBD1 (6 bases). CDR3 length: 15 residues. Germline CDR1 reads MDHEN; CDR2 reads SYDVKM. V was trimmed by 5 bases and J by 4 bases, leaving 17 bases between them. CDR3 in DNA: TGTGCCAGCAGTACTCTATCGGGGGGCGGCTATGGCTACACCTTC. Amino acid sequence: CASSTLSGGGYGYTF.

DNA for the CDR3: TGTGCCACCAGCAGAGATCCGGCTAGCGGAACCCTCTCCTACAATGAGCAGTTCTTC. Its protein is CATSRDPASGTLSYNEQFF. The genes are TRBV15 and TRBJ2-1; 7 bases align to TRBD2. Germline V lookup: CDR1 LNHNV, CDR2 YYDKDF (reference sequence). CDR3 length: 19 amino acids. V was clipped by 0 bases and J by 0 bases; unmatched bases: 11.

This chain uses TRBV6-2 or TRBV6-3 with TRBJ2-7; no definite D call. V was trimmed by 4 bases and J by 3 bases, leaving 7 bases between them. The CDR3 covers 12 residues. The V gene's germline CDR1 is MNHEY and CDR2 SVGEGT. The CDR3 spells CASSFPLYEQYF. CDR3 sequence (DNA): TGTGCCAGCAGTTTCCCACTCTACGAGCAGTACTTC.

V and J are TRBV30 and TRBJ1-1; D not certain. The CDR3 spans 13 residues. The V gene lost 2 bases and the J gene lost 5 bases, with 12 bases spanning the gap. In germline, CDR1 is GTSNPN, CDR2 SVGIG (reference sequence). The CDR3 spells CAWSLSLGTEAFF. CDR3 nucleotides: TGTGCCTGGAGTCTATCACTCGGTACTGAAGCTTTCTTT. Full variable domain (remainder filled in from reference TRBV30 and TRBJ1-1): SQTIHQWPATLVQPVGSPLSLECTVEGTSNPNLYWYRQAAGRGLQLLFYSVGIGQISSEVPQNLSASRPQDRQFILSSKKLLLSDSGFYLCAWSLSLGTEAFFGQGTRLTVV.

This clone was found a few times. The genes are TRBV30 and TRBJ1-5; tentative D call: TRBD1 (6 bases). V gave up 4 bases and J gave up 5 bases, with 15 bases separating them. Germline loops: CDR1 GTSNPN, CDR2 SVGIG (reference sequence). The CDR3 is 14 amino acids. The CDR3 protein is CAWTPKQGDQPQHF. CDR3 nucleotide sequence: TGTGCCTGGACCCCGAAACAGGGAGATCAGCCCCAGCATTTT.

This sequence joins TRBV28 and TRBJ1-1, with a weak D call TRBD1 (5 bases). Between the trimmed V and J ends, which lost 7 bases and 0 bases, there was a span of 18 bases. The CDR3 is 16 residues long. Germline loops: CDR1 MDHEN, CDR2 SYDVKM. The CDR3 nucleotides are TGTGCCAGCACTCAGGGAGGAGGACTTATGAACACTGAAGCTTTCTTT. Translated: CASTQGGGLMNTEAFF.

This clone occurred once. The chain uses TRBV7-2 and TRBJ2-2; unclear D gene. V lost 2 bases, J lost 3 bases, and 7 bases lay in between. Germline CDR1 and CDR2: SGHTA and FQGNSA. This CDR3 spans 14 amino acids. The CDR3 protein is CASSLQRYTGELFF. DNA for the CDR3: TGTGCCAGCAGCTTACAACGCTACACCGGGGAGCTGTTTTTT.

The chain has TRBV19 and TRBJ2-7, with D possibly TRBD2 on 5 matching bases. The CDR3 length is 13 residues. From germline, CDR1 is LNHDA and CDR2 SQIVND (reference sequence). V lost 6 bases, J lost 2 bases, and 11 bases lay in between. CDR3 sequence: CASSPTGTYEQYF. The CDR3 bases are TGTGCCAGTAGCCCGACGGGAACCTACGAGCAGTACTTC.

J is TRBJ1-5 and V is TRBV7-2; D unresolved. This CDR3 is built from 15 residues. Trimming shortened V by 2 bases and J by 0 bases, and 8 bases separated the two germline ends. The V gene's germline CDR1 is SGHTA and CDR2 FQGNSA. CDR3 DNA: TGTGCCAGCAGCTTACAACCTTATAGCAATCAGCCCCAGCATTTT. Protein: CASSLQPYSNQPQHF.

V and J are TRBV3-1 (or the pseudogene TRBV3-2) and TRBJ2-7, with 14 positions matching TRBD2. Trimming took 0 bases from V and 3 from J; bases not matched to a gene: 1. This CDR3 region has 16 residues. Germline V gene lookup returns CDR1 LGHDT and CDR2 YNNKEL (reference sequence). The CDR3 DNA sequence: TGTGCCAGCAGCCAAGAGGGACTAGCGGGAGTCTACGAGCAGTACTTC. Residues: CASSQEGLAGVYEQYF.

V usage is TRBV27 and J usage is TRBJ2-1, with TRBD2 identical over 14 bases. CDR1 is MNHEY and CDR2 is SMNVEV in the germline V gene (reference sequence). This CDR3 contains 16 residues. V shed 3 bases and J 9 bases; nucleotides not matched to a gene: 7. The CDR3 loop is CASSLGTSGRSSEQFF. Written as DNA, the CDR3 is TGTGCCAGCAGTTTGGGGACTAGCGGGAGAAGTAGTGAGCAGTTCTTC.

The rearrangement joins TRBV15 to TRBJ1-3; TRBD1 aligns across 7 bases. CDR1 is LNHNV and CDR2 is YYDKDF in the germline V gene (reference sequence). J lost 4 bases, V lost 3 bases, and 9 bases had no gene match. This CDR3 has 16 amino acids. The CDR3 nucleotides read TGTGCCACCAGCAGTCACGCGGACAGGTTAGGAAACACCATATATTTT. Translation: CATSSHADRLGNTIYF.

V usage is TRBV5-1 and J usage is TRBJ2-7, with 9 bases lining up with TRBD1. The germline V gene encodes CDR1 SGHRS and CDR2 YFSETQ. The ends lost 4 bases at V and 8 bases at J; junction bases unmatched: 10. The CDR3 is 14 residues long. As DNA, the CDR3 is TGCGCCAGCAGCCCACGCCCCGGGACAGGGCAGCAGTACTTC. This encodes CASSPRPGTGQQYF.

The V and J genes are TRBV19 and TRBJ2-7, with 8 positions matching TRBD1. V shed 5 bases, J shed 2 bases, and the junction held 8 bases outside the gene matches. Germline lookup yields CDR1 LNHDA and CDR2 SQIVND (reference sequence). The CDR3 consists of 15 residues. In nucleotides, the CDR3 is TGTGCCAGTAGTTCCCGGACAGGGCGCCCCTACGAGCAGTACTTC. This codes for CASSSRTGRPYEQYF.

The chain employs TRBV15 and TRBJ2-2, with D perhaps matching TRBD1 (6 bases). This CDR3 has 17 amino acids. Germline V CDR1 and CDR2: LNHNV, YYDKDF (reference sequence). V lost 0 bases and J lost 2, with 13 bases in between. This CDR3 is CATSRDTVRGNTGELFF. DNA for the CDR3: TGTGCCACCAGCAGAGATACGGTCAGGGGAAACACCGGGGAGCTGTTTTTT.

The chain has TRBV10-3 and TRBJ2-2; D is unclear. The ends were cut back, 6 bases at V and 3 bases at J, with 5 bases in the middle. The CDR3 covers 12 residues. Germline CDR1 is ENHRY and CDR2 is SYGVKD. In DNA form, the CDR3 reads TGTGCCATCAGGGGTTACACCGGGGAGCTGTTTTTT. Translation gives CAIRGYTGELFF.

This rearrangement joins TRBV5-1 to TRBJ2-6; TRBD2 aligns across 12 bases. The germline V gene has CDR1 SGHRS and CDR2 YFSETQ. The CDR3 runs to 17 residues. Trimming cost V 4 bases and J 3 bases; bases outside gene matches: 5. The DNA for the CDR3 is TGCGCCAGCAGCGAACTAGCGGGAGGAGGTGGGGCCAACGTCCTGACTTTC. Translating gives CASSELAGGGGANVLTF.

The count of this clone is one. The chain combines TRBV15 with TRBJ1-2; the D gene is possibly TRBD1 (5 bases). This CDR3 has 14 residues. Trimming removed 0 bases at V and 8 bases at J, with 13 bases between. From germline, CDR1 is LNHNV and CDR2 YYDKDF (reference sequence). The CDR3 DNA reads as TGTGCCACCAGCAGAGATACTGAAGGGGTCGGCTACACCTTC. It yields the protein CATSRDTEGVGYTF. Full variable domain (outside the CDR3, taken from reference TRBV15 and TRBJ1-2): DAMVIQNPRYQVTQFGKPVTLSCSQTLNHNVMYWYQQKSSQAPKLLFHYYDKDFNNEADTPDNFQSRRPNTSFCFLDIRSPGLGDTAMYLCATSRDTEGVGYTFGSGTRLTVV.

The chain couples TRBV4-2 to TRBJ2-7; 10 bases agree with TRBD2. Trimming at V came to 4 bases and at J to 5 bases, leaving 8 bases not matched to a gene. CDR3 length equals 15 residues. Germline CDR1 is LGHNA and CDR2 is YNFKEQ. Here the CDR3 reads CASSPEGLAVHEQYF. The CDR3 nucleotides read TGTGCCAGCAGCCCGGAAGGACTAGCGGTCCACGAGCAGTACTTC.

The chain carries TRBV7-6 and TRBJ2-2; D possibly corresponds to TRBD1 (5 bases). The V and J ends lost 1 base and 4 bases respectively, with 13 bases between them. CDR1 is SGHVS and CDR2 is FNYEAQ in the germline V gene. CDR3 size: 16 residues. CDR3: CASSLGTTVSTGELFF. For the CDR3, the DNA is TGTGCCAGCAGCTTAGGGACGACAGTTTCCACCGGGGAGCTGTTTTTT.

The chain couples TRBV9 to TRBJ1-4, with 8 nucleotides matching TRBD1. This CDR3 spans 15 amino acids. The germline V gene encodes CDR1 SGDLS and CDR2 YYNGEE. V dropped 4 bases and J dropped 10; count of bases not matched to a gene: 12. The CDR3 sequence: CASSQTGATGGKLFF. CDR3 coding DNA: TGTGCCAGCAGCCAGACAGGGGCCACAGGGGGAAAACTGTTTTTT.

This clone was found once. The CDR3 region is CAISERQSSYNSPLHF. The CDR3 DNA reads TGTGCCATCAGTGAAAGACAGAGCTCCTATAATTCACCCCTCCACTTT. The chain joins TRBV10-3 to TRBJ1-6, with D possibly matching TRBD1 (5 bases). CDR3 length: 16 residues. Germline V gene data show CDR1 as ENHRY and CDR2 as SYGVKD. Trimming stripped 3 bases from V and 0 bases from J, with 9 bases between.

The V call is TRBV19, the J call TRBJ2-1, with 12 bases that match TRBD2. V trimming: 1 base; J trimming: 6 bases; junction bases outside the gene matches: 10. This CDR3 spans 18 amino acids. The germline V gene has CDR1 LNHDA and CDR2 SQIVND (reference sequence). As DNA, the CDR3 is TGTGCCAGTAGTATAGTTGGTCTAGCGGGAGGGCCTCTCAATGAGCAGTTCTTC. Protein product: CASSIVGLAGGPLNEQFF. The full variable domain, with the rest looked up from reference TRBV19 and TRBJ2-1, is DGGITQSPKYLFRKEGQNVTLSCEQNLNHDAMYWYRQDPGQGLRLIYYSQIVNDFQKGDIAEGYSVSREKKESFPLTVTSAQKNPTAFYLCASSIVGLAGGPLNEQFFGPGTRLTVL.